This T cell receptor (beta chain) was profiled in a study of T cell responses to AZD1222 COVID-19 vaccine. The table came from immunoSEQ multiplex PCR; TCRdb's copy has only in-frame clones and leaves some out. The sample contains about 140,000 clones, about 92% of which appear only once. The CDR3 contains 16 residues. Germline loops: CDR1 SGHNT, CDR2 YYREEE (reference sequence). V was pared by 7 bases and J by 3 bases, with 13 bases of the junction left unmatched. The genes are TRBV5-4 and TRBJ2-7; TRBD1 aligns across 10 bases. The TCR sequence derives from an adult in good health. This sample comprised peripheral blood, obtained on day 0 of AZD1222 vaccination. The CDR3 bases are TGTGCCAGCGCACGGGGGGGGACAGGGGACAACTACGAGCAGTACTTC. It codes for CASARGGTGDNYEQYF.